One sample yielded the 29 T cell receptor beta chains listed below, sequenced in a study of blood T cell repertoires in COVID-19. Sequencing was performed with immunoSEQ multiplex PCR; in TCRdb, only in-frame clones are kept and a portion is missing. This repertoire shows roughly 76,000 clones, around 88% found once; its top ten account for approximately 15%. Sequencing was performed on peripheral blood. The origin of the receptors is a man in his 70s with active or convalescent COVID-19.

This chain connects TRBV2 to TRBJ1-5; D unresolved. The CDR3 sequence is 13 residues long. V lost 3 bases and J 3 bases, leaving 6 bases between the germline ends. Germline V gives CDR1 SNHLY, CDR2 FYNNEI. The CDR3 here is CASSDELNQPQHF. As DNA, the CDR3 is TGTGCCAGCAGTGACGAACTCAATCAGCCCCAGCATTTT.

CDR3 sequence reads: CASSVGVAAGNEQFF. The CDR3 nucleotides are TGTGCCAGCAGCGTAGGGGTGGCCGCCGGGAATGAGCAGTTCTTC. The chain carries TRBV9 and TRBJ2-1; D is undetermined. The CDR3 totals 15 residues. The V and J ends lost 0 bases and 7 bases respectively, with 14 bases between them. Germline CDR1 SGDLS, CDR2 YYNGEE.

A remark on this clone: Relative to the germline gene, one junction end is altered; a read error may explain this. The chain recombines TRBV2 with TRBJ1-5; D gene unclear. The CDR3 totals 12 residues. CDR1 SNHLY and CDR2 FYNNEI come from the germline V gene. The CDR3 nucleotides read TGTGCCAGCAGTGAATACACCAGTATGGTGAATTTT. Translating it yields CASSEYTSMVNF.

CDR3 DNA: TGTGCCTGGAGAGGCTCAGGGAAGTCTGGAAAACTGTTTTTT. It specifies CAWRGSGKSGKLFF. The chain has TRBV30 and TRBJ1-4; D may be TRBD1 (5 bases). The CDR3 runs to 14 residues. CDR1 is GTSNPN, CDR2 SVGIG, per germline (reference sequence). Trimming cost V 3 bases and J 10 bases, with 18 bases left between them. Looking up the rest from reference TRBV30 and TRBJ1-4 gives the full variable domain: SQTIHQWPATLVQPVGSPLSLECTVEGTSNPNLYWYRQAAGRGLQLLFYSVGIGQISSEVPQNLSASRPQDRQFILSSKKLLLSDSGFYLCAWRGSGKSGKLFFGSGTQLSVL.

The chain carries TRBV11-3 and TRBJ1-1; TRBD1 matches at 9 bases. The junction had 4 bases not matched to a gene; V was cut back by 4 bases and J by 7 bases. The germline V gene has CDR1 SGHNT and CDR2 YENEEA. This CDR3 is 13 amino acids long. The CDR3 loop reads CASSSGTGNEAFF. CDR3 coding DNA: TGTGCCAGCAGCTCAGGGACAGGGAATGAAGCTTTCTTT.

The V gene is TRBV7-9, the J gene TRBJ1-4; D is possibly TRBD1 (6 bases). Per germline, CDR1 SEHNR and CDR2 FQNEAQ (reference sequence). CDR3 length equals 15 residues. Trimming removed 4 bases from V and 2 bases from J, with 11 bases in between. The CDR3 DNA reads as TGTGCCAGCAGCTCAAATACAGGGACTAATGAAAAACTGTTTTTT. Protein: CASSSNTGTNEKLFF.

The rearrangement uses TRBV7-3 and TRBJ2-5; 14 nucleotides agree with TRBD2. This CDR3 is built from 15 residues. The trim removed 5 bases at V and 2 bases at J, leaving 1 base unmatched. The germline V gene encodes CDR1 SGHTA and CDR2 FQGTGA. CDR3 in amino acids: CASSRTSGRQETQYF. The CDR3 DNA follows: TGTGCCAGCAGCCGGACTAGCGGGAGGCAAGAGACCCAGTACTTC.

The chain employs TRBV4-2 and TRBJ2-1; weak D call: TRBD2 (5 bases). V gave up 2 bases and J gave up 4 bases, with 12 bases separating them. The CDR3 totals 15 residues. Germline V lookup: CDR1 LGHNA, CDR2 YNFKEQ. The CDR3 DNA follows: TGTGCCAGCAGCCAAAATAGCGAGTCTTACAATGAGCAGTTCTTC. Translating it yields CASSQNSESYNEQFF.

This clone was counted only a few times. This chain's CDR3 is CASSWPGQGQETQYF. CDR3 in DNA: TGTGCCAGCAGTTGGCCAGGGCAGGGACAAGAGACCCAGTACTTC. V usage is TRBV6-5 and J usage is TRBJ2-5; D is possibly TRBD1 (5 bases). V lost 4 bases to trimming and J lost 2 bases, with 14 bases between them. This CDR3 has 15 residues. Germline assignment: CDR1 MNHEY and CDR2 SVGAGI.

The chain combines TRBV5-1 with TRBJ1-5; TRBD1 matches 9 bases. J lost 0 bases, V lost 7 bases, and 5 bases had no gene match. This CDR3 has 15 amino acids. Looked up from germline, CDR1 is SGHRS and CDR2 is YFSETQ. The CDR3 region is CASRQGVYSNQPQHF. The CDR3 DNA reads TGCGCCAGCCGACAGGGGGTATATAGCAATCAGCCCCAGCATTTT.

V and J are TRBV28 and TRBJ2-6; 7 bases line up with TRBD1. CDR3 length: 16 residues. Germline CDR1 and CDR2: MDHEN and SYDVKM. Losses at the gene ends were 4 bases for V and 2 bases for J; bases not matched to a gene: 5. CDR3 loop: CASSSFTGAGANVLTF. CDR3 DNA: TGTGCCAGCAGTTCATTCACAGGGGCTGGGGCCAACGTCCTGACTTTC.

The V and J genes are TRBV11-2 and TRBJ2-7, with 8 bases identical to TRBD1. This CDR3 is 15 amino acids long. J gave up 1 base and V 5 bases, and 7 bases lay outside the gene matches. Per germline, CDR1 SGHAT and CDR2 FQNNGV. The CDR3 protein is CASSLDRVASYEQYF. CDR3 nucleotides: TGTGCCAGCAGCCTGGACAGGGTGGCGTCCTACGAGCAGTACTTC.

This clone was counted a single time. The rearrangement links TRBV27 to TRBJ2-7; 11 positions agree with TRBD2. V lost 6 bases and J lost 3; bases outside the gene matches: 10. The CDR3 runs 16 residues. CDR1 is MNHEY and CDR2 is SMNVEV in the germline V gene (reference sequence). The CDR3 sequence is CASSTLSTSGNYEQYF. DNA of the CDR3: TGTGCCAGCAGCACCCTTTCGACTAGCGGGAACTACGAGCAGTACTTC.

This chain uses TRBV5-5 with TRBJ2-7, with 12 bases that match TRBD2. This CDR3 has 17 amino acids. The junction had 6 bases not matched to a gene; V was cut back by 0 bases and J by 2 bases. Per germline, CDR1 SGHKS and CDR2 YYEKEE (reference sequence). This CDR3 is CASSLGTSGVPPYEQYF. Written as DNA, the CDR3 is TGTGCCAGCAGCTTGGGGACTAGCGGGGTACCCCCCTACGAGCAGTACTTC.

The gene calls are TRBV29-1 and TRBJ2-7; maybe TRBD2 (7 bases). Germline values: CDR1 SQVTM, CDR2 ANQGSEA. CDR3 length: 11 amino acids. Trimming removed 4 bases from V and 6 bases from J, with 10 bases in between. CDR3 amino acids: CSVGGGSEQYF. The CDR3 nucleotides are TGCAGCGTTGGGGGGGGCAGCGAGCAGTACTTC.

The V gene is TRBV6-5, the J gene TRBJ2-7; 9 nucleotides agree with TRBD1. Germline loops: CDR1 MNHEY, CDR2 SVGAGI. The CDR3 runs 11 residues. Trimming cost V 8 bases and J 12 bases; bases outside gene matches: 8. CDR3 amino acids: CASGAGTGTYF. The CDR3 DNA follows: TGTGCCAGCGGGGCGGGGACAGGGACGTACTTC.

In DNA, the CDR3 is TGCGCCAGCAGCCAAGATCAAGCGACTAGCACAGATACGCAGTATTTT. Encoded protein: CASSQDQATSTDTQYF. The V gene is TRBV4-3, the J gene TRBJ2-3; D is unresolved. This CDR3 is built from 16 residues. Germline V gene lookup returns CDR1 LGHNA and CDR2 YSLEER. The V gene lost 0 bases and the J gene lost 0 bases, with 10 bases spanning the gap.

The rearrangement uses TRBV19 and TRBJ1-2; 7 bases are a match to TRBD1. CDR1 LNHDA and CDR2 SQIVND come from the germline V gene (reference sequence). Trimming at V came to 2 bases and at J to 8 bases, leaving 11 bases not matched to a gene. The CDR3 runs 15 residues. The DNA for the CDR3 is TGTGCCAGTAGTATATCAAGAGGGGGCTCGGGAGGCTACACCTTC. Protein: CASSISRGGSGGYTF. Drawing the rest from reference TRBV19 and TRBJ1-2, the complete variable domain is DGGITQSPKYLFRKEGQNVTLSCEQNLNHDAMYWYRQDPGQGLRLIYYSQIVNDFQKGDIAEGYSVSREKKESFPLTVTSAQKNPTAFYLCASSISRGGSGGYTFGSGTRLTVV.

This chain links TRBV4-1 with TRBJ1-3; D may be TRBD1 (5 bases). Germline V gene lookup returns CDR1 MGHRA and CDR2 YSYEKL. The CDR3 loop spans 16 amino acids. Deletions cut 5 bases from V and 0 bases from J, with 14 bases between. The CDR3 sequence is CASSYRAGVSGNTIYF. The CDR3 nucleotides read TGCGCCAGCAGCTATCGGGCGGGGGTCTCTGGAAACACCATATATTTT.

The genes are TRBV19 and TRBJ2-1; 14 bases match TRBD2. The J segment lost 0 bases and the V segment lost 6 bases, leaving 7 bases of the junction unmatched. This CDR3 spans 18 amino acids. Germline CDR1 LNHDA, CDR2 SQIVND (reference sequence). The CDR3 loop reads CASSKGLAGGSSYNEQFF. CDR3 sequence (DNA): TGTGCCAGTAGCAAAGGACTAGCGGGGGGTTCCTCCTACAATGAGCAGTTCTTC.

The rearrangement uses TRBV27 and TRBJ2-7; D might be TRBD2 (6 bases). V shed 8 bases and J shed 6 bases, with 17 bases lying between them. Germline-derived CDR1 and CDR2 are MNHEY and SMNVEV (reference sequence). The CDR3 is 13 residues long. CDR3 sequence reads: CASSRRARGEQYF. The CDR3 coding sequence is TGTGCCAGCTCTAGGAGGGCTCGGGGCGAGCAGTACTTC.

The chain recombines TRBV19 with TRBJ1-2; the D gene is possibly TRBD1 (5 bases). V was trimmed by 8 bases and J by 8 bases, leaving 21 bases between them. The CDR3 is 14 residues long. CDR1 is LNHDA, CDR2 SQIVND, per germline (reference sequence). The CDR3 is CASLSQGGYGGYTF. DNA of the CDR3: TGTGCCAGTCTATCGCAGGGTGGGTATGGCGGCTACACCTTC.

The chain's CDR3 is CASTGGGQGGMETQYF. The CDR3 region has the DNA TGTGCCAGCACCGGGGGGGGCCAGGGAGGGATGGAGACCCAGTACTTC. This sequence joins TRBV28 and TRBJ2-5, with 8 positions matching TRBD2. Germline lookup yields CDR1 MDHEN and CDR2 SYDVKM. This CDR3 is built from 16 residues. The J segment lost 5 bases and the V segment lost 7 bases, leaving 15 bases of the junction unmatched.

The chain has TRBV5-1 and TRBJ2-1; possible D gene TRBD2, 6 bases. Trimming removed 0 bases from V and 9 bases from J, with 13 bases in between. The CDR3 contains 14 residues. In germline, CDR1 is SGHRS, CDR2 YFSETQ. Written as DNA, the CDR3 is TGCGCCAGCAGCTTGGTCACTTGGGGGGTTGAGCAGTTCTTC. This translates into CASSLVTWGVEQFF.

V usage is TRBV9 and J usage is TRBJ1-3; 7 bases fit TRBD1. The junction had 11 bases not matched to a gene; V was cut back by 4 bases and J by 1 base. The CDR3 has 17 residues. The germline V gene encodes CDR1 SGDLS and CDR2 YYNGEE. In nucleotides, the CDR3 is TGTGCCAGCAGCCCATCCCCAGGGGGGCCTTCTGGAAACACCATATATTTT. Encoded protein: CASSPSPGGPSGNTIYF.

The rearrangement joins TRBV4-1 to TRBJ1-2; tentative D call: TRBD1 (6 bases). Trimming left V 4 bases short and J 0 bases short, with 15 bases between. Germline V gene data show CDR1 as MGHRA and CDR2 as YSYEKL. The CDR3 spans 16 residues. The CDR3 sequence: CASSRLGTRANYGYTF. CDR3 bases: TGCGCCAGCAGCCGCCTAGGGACACGCGCTAACTATGGCTACACCTTC.

CDR3 bases: TGTGCCAGTAGTATTTCTAGCGGAGAGACCCAGTACTTC. Amino acids: CASSISSGETQYF. This chain uses TRBV19 with TRBJ2-5; 7 bases align to TRBD2. With V trimmed by 3 bases and J by 4 bases, 2 bases remained unmatched. The CDR3 consists of 13 residues. Germline V gives CDR1 LNHDA, CDR2 SQIVND (reference sequence).

J is TRBJ1-2 and V is TRBV5-4; TRBD1 is a possible D gene (5 bases). Germline assignment: CDR1 SGHNT and CDR2 YYREEE (reference sequence). Between the trimmed V and J ends, which lost 1 base and 1 base, there was a span of 11 bases. The CDR3 length is 15 residues. The CDR3 protein is CASSLQGPLNYGYTF. In DNA form, the CDR3 reads TGTGCCAGCAGCTTGCAGGGCCCCCTTAACTATGGCTACACCTTC.

The V gene is TRBV28, the J gene TRBJ2-3; D is uncertain. This CDR3 has 15 amino acids. Trimming took 3 bases from V and 1 from J, leaving 11 bases between them. Germline V CDR1 and CDR2: MDHEN, SYDVKM. The CDR3 nucleotides read TGTGCCAGCAGTTTTCCCTACCTCGGCACAGATACGCAGTATTTT. The encoded protein is CASSFPYLGTDTQYF.